This entry features one T cell receptor (beta chain) sequence. These data originate in a study of technical replicates of blood from a few donors. Sequenced by immunoSEQ multiplex PCR; TCRdb stores in-frame clones only, minus some. The sample yields some 85,000 clones, roughly 94% seen once. The CDR3 contains 13 residues. V was shortened by 1 base and J by 9 bases, with 10 bases between the two germline ends. Germline loops: CDR1 SGHTA, CDR2 FQGTGA. This receptor was identified in a human donor in good health. This sequence joins TRBV7-3 and TRBJ2-1; TRBD1 is a possible D gene (6 bases). The material sequenced was T cells isolated from PBMCs. Here the CDR3 reads CASSLIRGSEQFF. The CDR3 coding sequence is TGTGCCAGCAGCTTAATCAGGGGTAGTGAGCAGTTCTTC.